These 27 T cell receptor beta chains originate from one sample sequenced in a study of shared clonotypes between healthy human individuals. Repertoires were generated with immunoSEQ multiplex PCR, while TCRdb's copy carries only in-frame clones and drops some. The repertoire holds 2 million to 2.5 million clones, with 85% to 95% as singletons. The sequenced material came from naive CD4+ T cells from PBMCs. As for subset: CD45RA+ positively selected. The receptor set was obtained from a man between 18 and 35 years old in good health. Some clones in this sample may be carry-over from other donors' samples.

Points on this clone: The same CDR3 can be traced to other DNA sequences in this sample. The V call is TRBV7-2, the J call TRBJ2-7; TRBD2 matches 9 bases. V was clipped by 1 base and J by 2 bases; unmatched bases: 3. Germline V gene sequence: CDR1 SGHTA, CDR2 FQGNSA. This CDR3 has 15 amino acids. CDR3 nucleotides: TGTGCCAGCAGCTTAGTTCTAGCGGGGACCTACGAGCAGTACTTC. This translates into CASSLVLAGTYEQYF.

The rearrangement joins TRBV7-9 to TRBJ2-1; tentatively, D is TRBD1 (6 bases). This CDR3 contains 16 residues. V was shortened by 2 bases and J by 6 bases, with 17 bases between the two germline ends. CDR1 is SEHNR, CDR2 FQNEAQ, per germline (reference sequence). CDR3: CASSLIFGTNSNEQFF. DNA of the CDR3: TGTGCCAGCAGCTTAATTTTCGGGACAAACAGCAATGAGCAGTTCTTC.

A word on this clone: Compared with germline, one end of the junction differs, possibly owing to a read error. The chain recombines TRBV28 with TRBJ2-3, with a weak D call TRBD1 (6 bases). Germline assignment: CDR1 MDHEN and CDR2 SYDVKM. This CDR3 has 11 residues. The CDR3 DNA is TGTGCCAGCAGCCTGGACAGTTGGCGGTTTTTT. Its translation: CASSLDSWRFF.

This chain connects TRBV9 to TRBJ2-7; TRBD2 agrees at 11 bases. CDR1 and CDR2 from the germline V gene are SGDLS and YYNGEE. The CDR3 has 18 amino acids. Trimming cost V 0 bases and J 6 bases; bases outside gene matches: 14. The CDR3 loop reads CASSVGLLTSGISGEQYF. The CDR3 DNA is TGTGCCAGCAGCGTAGGTTTGCTGACTAGCGGGATTTCTGGCGAGCAGTACTTC.

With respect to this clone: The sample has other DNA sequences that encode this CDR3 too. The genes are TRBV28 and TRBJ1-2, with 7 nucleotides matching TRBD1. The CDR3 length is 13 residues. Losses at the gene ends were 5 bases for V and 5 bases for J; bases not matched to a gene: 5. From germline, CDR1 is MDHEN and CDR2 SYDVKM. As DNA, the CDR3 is TGTGCCAGCAGTGCAGGGGGTGGGTATGGCTACACCTTC. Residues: CASSAGGGYGYTF.

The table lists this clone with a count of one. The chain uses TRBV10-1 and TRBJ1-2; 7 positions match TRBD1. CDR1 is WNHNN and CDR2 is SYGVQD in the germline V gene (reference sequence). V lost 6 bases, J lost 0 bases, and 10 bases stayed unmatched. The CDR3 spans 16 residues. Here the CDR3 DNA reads TGCGCCAGCAGAATAGCCAGGGACAGCACTAACTATGGCTACACCTTC. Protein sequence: CASRIARDSTNYGYTF.

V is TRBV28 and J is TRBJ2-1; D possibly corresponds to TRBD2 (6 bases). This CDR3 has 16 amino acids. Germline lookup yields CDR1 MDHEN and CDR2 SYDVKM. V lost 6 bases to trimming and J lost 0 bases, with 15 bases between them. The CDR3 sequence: CASRNGGVSSYNEQFF. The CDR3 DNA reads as TGTGCCAGCAGGAACGGCGGGGTTAGCTCCTACAATGAGCAGTTCTTC.

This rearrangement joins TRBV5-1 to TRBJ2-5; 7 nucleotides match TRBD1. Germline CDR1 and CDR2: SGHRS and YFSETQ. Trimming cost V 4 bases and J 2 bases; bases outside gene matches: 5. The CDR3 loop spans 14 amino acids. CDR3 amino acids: CASSGGQAQETQYF. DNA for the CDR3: TGCGCCAGCAGCGGTGGACAGGCACAAGAGACCCAGTACTTC.

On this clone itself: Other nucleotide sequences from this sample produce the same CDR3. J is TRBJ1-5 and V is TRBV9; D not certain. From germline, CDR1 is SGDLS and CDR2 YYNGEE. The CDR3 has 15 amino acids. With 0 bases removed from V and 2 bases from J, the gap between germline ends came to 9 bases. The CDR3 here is CASSVDGRGNQPQHF. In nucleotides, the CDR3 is TGTGCCAGCAGCGTAGACGGCAGAGGCAATCAGCCCCAGCATTTT.

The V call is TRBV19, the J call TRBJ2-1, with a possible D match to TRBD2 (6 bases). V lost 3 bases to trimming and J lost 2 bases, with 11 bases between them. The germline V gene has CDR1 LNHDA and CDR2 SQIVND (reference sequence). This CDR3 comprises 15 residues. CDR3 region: CASSIGLPTYNEQFF. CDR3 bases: TGTGCCAGTAGTATCGGACTACCTACCTACAATGAGCAGTTCTTC.

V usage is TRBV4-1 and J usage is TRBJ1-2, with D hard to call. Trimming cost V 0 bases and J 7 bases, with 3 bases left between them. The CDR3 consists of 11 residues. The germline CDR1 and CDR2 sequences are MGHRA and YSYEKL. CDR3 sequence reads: CASSQDVGYTF. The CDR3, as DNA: TGCGCCAGCAGCCAAGATGTTGGCTACACCTTC.

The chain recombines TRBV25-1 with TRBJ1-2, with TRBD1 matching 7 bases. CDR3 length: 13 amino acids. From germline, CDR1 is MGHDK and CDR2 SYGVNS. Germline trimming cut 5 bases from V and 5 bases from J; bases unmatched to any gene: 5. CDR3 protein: CASSTPGQYGYTF. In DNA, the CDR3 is TGTGCCAGCAGTACTCCGGGACAGTATGGCTACACCTTC.

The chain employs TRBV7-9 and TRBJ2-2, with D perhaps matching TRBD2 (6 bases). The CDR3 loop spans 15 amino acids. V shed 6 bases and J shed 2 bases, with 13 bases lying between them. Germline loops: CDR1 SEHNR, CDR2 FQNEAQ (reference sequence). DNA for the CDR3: TGTGCCAGCAGGGTAGCGGACTATAACACCGGGGAGCTGTTTTTT. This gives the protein CASRVADYNTGELFF.

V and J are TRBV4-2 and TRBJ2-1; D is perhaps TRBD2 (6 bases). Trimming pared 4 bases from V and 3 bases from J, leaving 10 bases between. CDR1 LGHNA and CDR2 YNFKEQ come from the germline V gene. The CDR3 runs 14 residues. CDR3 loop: CASSPGLGYNEQFF. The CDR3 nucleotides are TGTGCCAGCAGCCCGGGACTCGGCTACAATGAGCAGTTCTTC.

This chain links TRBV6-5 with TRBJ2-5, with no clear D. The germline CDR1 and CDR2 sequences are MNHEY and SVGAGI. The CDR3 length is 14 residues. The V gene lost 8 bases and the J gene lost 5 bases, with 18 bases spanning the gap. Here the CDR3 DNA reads TGTGCCAGCCAACGGGCTCGGGTGGGGGAGACCCAGTACTTC. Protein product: CASQRARVGETQYF.

CDR3 coding DNA: TGTGCCAGCTCCGGGTCGGATACGCAGTATTTT. Translation: CASSGSDTQYF. J is TRBJ2-3 and V is TRBV11-3; D ambiguous. This CDR3 contains 11 residues. V lost 8 bases and J lost 6, with 9 bases in between. CDR1 and CDR2 (germline): SGHNT, YENEEA.

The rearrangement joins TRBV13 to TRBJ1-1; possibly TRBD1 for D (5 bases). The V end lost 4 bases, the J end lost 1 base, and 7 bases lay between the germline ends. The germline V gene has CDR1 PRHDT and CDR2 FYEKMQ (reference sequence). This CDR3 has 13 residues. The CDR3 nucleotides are TGTGCCAGCAGCTACGACAGGAACACTGAAGCTTTCTTT. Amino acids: CASSYDRNTEAFF.

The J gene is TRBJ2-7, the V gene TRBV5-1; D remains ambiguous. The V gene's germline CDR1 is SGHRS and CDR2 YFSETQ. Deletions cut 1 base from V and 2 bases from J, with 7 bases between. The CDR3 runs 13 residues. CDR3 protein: CASSLNPPYEQYF. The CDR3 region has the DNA TGCGCCAGCAGCTTGAATCCCCCCTACGAGCAGTACTTC.

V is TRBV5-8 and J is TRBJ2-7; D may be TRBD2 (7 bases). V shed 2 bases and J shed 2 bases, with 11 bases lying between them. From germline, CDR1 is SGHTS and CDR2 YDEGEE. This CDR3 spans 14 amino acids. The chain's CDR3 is CASSFGEGAYEQYF. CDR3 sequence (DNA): TGTGCCAGCAGCTTCGGGGAGGGGGCCTACGAGCAGTACTTC. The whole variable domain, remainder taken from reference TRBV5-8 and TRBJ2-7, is EAGVTQSPTHLIKTRGQQATLRCSPISGHTSVYWYQQALGLGLQFLLWYDEGEERNRGNFPPRFSGRQFPNYSSELNVNALELEDSALYLCASSFGEGAYEQYFGPGTRLTVT.

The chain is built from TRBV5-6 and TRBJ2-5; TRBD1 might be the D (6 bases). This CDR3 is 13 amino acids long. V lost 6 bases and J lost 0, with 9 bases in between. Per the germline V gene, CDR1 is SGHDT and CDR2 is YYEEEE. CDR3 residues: CASKRTDQETQYF. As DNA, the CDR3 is TGTGCCAGCAAACGGACAGACCAAGAGACCCAGTACTTC.

CDR3: CASHGQGARTGELFF. CDR3 DNA sequence: TGTGCCAGCCATGGACAGGGGGCGAGGACCGGGGAGCTGTTTTTT. The rearrangement links TRBV19 to TRBJ2-2; 11 nucleotides agree with TRBD1. The CDR3 has 15 amino acids. Trimming took 9 bases from V and 5 from J; bases not matched to a gene: 8. Looked up from germline, CDR1 is LNHDA and CDR2 is SQIVND (reference sequence). The complete variable domain, with remaining parts taken from reference TRBV19 and TRBJ2-2, reads DGGITQSPKYLFRKEGQNVTLSCEQNLNHDAMYWYRQDPGQGLRLIYYSQIVNDFQKGDIAEGYSVSREKKESFPLTVTSAQKNPTAFYLCASHGQGARTGELFFGEGSRLTVL.

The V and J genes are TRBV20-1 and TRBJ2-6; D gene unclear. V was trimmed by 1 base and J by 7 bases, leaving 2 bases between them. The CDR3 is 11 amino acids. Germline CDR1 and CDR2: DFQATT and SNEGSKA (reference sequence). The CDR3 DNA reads TGCAGTGCTAGAGTAGCCAACGTCCTGACTTTC. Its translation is CSARVANVLTF.

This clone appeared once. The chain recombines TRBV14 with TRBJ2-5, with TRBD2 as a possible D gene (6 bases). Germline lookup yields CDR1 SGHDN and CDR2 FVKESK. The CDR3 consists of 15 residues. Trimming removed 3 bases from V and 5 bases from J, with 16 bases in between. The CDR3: CASSHDWRGRETQYF. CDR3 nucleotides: TGTGCCAGCAGCCATGATTGGAGGGGCCGGGAGACCCAGTACTTC.

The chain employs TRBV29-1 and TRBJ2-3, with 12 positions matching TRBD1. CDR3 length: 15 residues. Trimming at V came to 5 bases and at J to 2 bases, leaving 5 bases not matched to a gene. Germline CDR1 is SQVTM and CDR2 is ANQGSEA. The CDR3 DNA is TGCAGCGTTCAACCGGGACAGGGGGCCACAGATACGCAGTATTTT. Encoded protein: CSVQPGQGATDTQYF.

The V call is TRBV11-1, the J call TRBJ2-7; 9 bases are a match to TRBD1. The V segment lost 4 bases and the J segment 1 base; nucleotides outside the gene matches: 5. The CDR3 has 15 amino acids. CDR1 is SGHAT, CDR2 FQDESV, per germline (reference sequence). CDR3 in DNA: TGTGCCAGCAGCTCTCAACAGGGGGCGTCCTACGAGCAGTACTTC. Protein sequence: CASSSQQGASYEQYF. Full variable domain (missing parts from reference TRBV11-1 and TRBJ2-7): EAEVAQSPRYKITEKSQAVAFWCDPISGHATLYWYRQILGQGPELLVQFQDESVVDDSQLPKDRFSAERLKGVDSTLKIQPAELGDSAMYLCASSSQQGASYEQYFGPGTRLTVT.

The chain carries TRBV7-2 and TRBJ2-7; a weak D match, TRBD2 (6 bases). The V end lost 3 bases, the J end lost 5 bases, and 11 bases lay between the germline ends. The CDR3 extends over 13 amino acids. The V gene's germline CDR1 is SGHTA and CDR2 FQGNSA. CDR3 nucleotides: TGTGCCAGCAGCTTCAGGAGGGAGAACGAGCAGTACTTC. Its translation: CASSFRRENEQYF.

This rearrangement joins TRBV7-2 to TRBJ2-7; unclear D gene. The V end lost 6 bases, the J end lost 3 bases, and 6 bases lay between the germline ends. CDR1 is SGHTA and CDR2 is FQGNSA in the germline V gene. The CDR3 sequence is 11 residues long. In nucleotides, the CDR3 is TGTGCCAGCAGTCGGATCTACGAGCAGTACTTC. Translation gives CASSRIYEQYF.